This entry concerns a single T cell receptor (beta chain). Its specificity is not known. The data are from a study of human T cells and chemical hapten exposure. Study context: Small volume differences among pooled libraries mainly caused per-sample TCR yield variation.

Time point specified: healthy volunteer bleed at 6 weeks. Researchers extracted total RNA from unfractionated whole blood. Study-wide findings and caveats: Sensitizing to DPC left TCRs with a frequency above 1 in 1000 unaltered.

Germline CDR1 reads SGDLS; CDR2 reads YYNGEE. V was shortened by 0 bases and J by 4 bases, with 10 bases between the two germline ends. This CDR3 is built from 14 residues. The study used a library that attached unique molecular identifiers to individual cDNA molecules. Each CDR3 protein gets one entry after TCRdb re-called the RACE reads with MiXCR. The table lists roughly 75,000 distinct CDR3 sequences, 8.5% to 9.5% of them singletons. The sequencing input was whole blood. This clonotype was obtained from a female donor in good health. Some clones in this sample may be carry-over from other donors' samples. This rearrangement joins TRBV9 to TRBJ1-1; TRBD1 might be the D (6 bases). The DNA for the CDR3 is TGTGCCAGCAGCGTAGGAGACAGGTCCACTGAAGCTTTCTTT. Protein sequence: CASSVGDRSTEAFF.